A selection of T cell receptor beta chains follows, all from one sample in a study of T cells in localized non-small cell lung cancer. Profiling relied on immunoSEQ multiplex PCR, and the TCRdb table lists in-frame clones only, not all of them. The sample includes 15,000 to 25,000 clones, 75% to 95% of them seen just once. Sequenced here: peripheral blood, sampled before any cancer treatment. Receptors were obtained from a male donor older than 55 with stage I squamous cell lung carcinoma. The CDR3 runs from the conserved cysteine through the conserved F or W. A D gene is named only where the DNA matches it firmly. Clone size is given for some rows only: seen once, a few or many times, or a class if the clone is expanded.

d_gene	v_gene	j_gene	abundance	CDR3nt	CDR3aa
NA	TRBV7-2	TRBJ2-7	few	TGTGCCAGCAGCTTAACAGGTTTGAACGAGCAGTACTTC	CASSLTGLNEQYF
TRBD2	TRBV28	TRBJ2-1	NA	TGTGCCAGCAGTCCTCCTATGGGGGAGGGCCGGTACAATGAGCAGTTCTTC	CASSPPMGEGRYNEQFF
NA	TRBV6-6	TRBJ2-1	NA	TGTGCCAGCAGTTACTTAACCCCTCCGGACAATGAGCAGTTCTTC	CASSYLTPPDNEQFF
TRBD1	TRBV5-6	TRBJ2-1	NA	TGTGCCAGCAGCTCAGCCCGGGACAGGCACCTTTACAATGAGCAGTTCTTC	CASSSARDRHLYNEQFF
NA	TRBV5-6	TRBJ1-2	NA	TGTGCCAGCAGCTCGTCGTATCCGACGGAAAACTATGGCTACACCTTC	CASSSSYPTENYGYTF
TRBD2	TRBV29-1	TRBJ2-1	NA	TGCAGCGTTGATAGCGGGAGGGGCGGGGTGTACAATGAGCAGTTCTTC	CSVDSGRGGVYNEQFF
TRBD1	TRBV6-1	TRBJ1-2	once	TGTGCCAGCAGTGTATCCGGGACAGGGAGAACGGGAGGACTGGGCTACACCTTC	CASSVSGTGRTGGLGYTF
TRBD2	TRBV6-1	TRBJ2-2	NA	TGTGCCCGGCTAGCGGGAGCGGGTGGCGGGGAGCTGTTTTTT	CARLAGAGGGELFF
NA	TRBV7-2	TRBJ2-7	once	TGTGCCAGCAGCTTGCGGCAAGCTTTTGCCTACGAGCAGTACTTC	CASSLRQAFAYEQYF
TRBD1	TRBV7-9	TRBJ2-3	NA	TGTGCCAGCAGCCCCGGACAGGGGGGCACAGATACGCAGTATTTT	CASSPGQGGTDTQYF
NA	TRBV10-3	TRBJ1-5	NA	TGTGCCAGCTCAATGTCCGGGGATAGCAATCAGCCCCAGCATTTT	CASSMSGDSNQPQHF
TRBD1	TRBV30	TRBJ2-7	NA	TGTGCCTGGAGTGTTGTAGGGGGCGGCTACGAGCAGTACTTC	CAWSVVGGGYEQYF
TRBD2	TRBV7-7	TRBJ2-1	NA	TGTGCCAGCAGCTTAGGGCCCGGGACTAGCGGATCCAATGAGCAGTTCTTC	CASSLGPGTSGSNEQFF
NA	TRBV20-1	TRBJ1-2	NA	TGCAGTGCCCTTTCCAACTATGGCTACACCTTC	CSALSNYGYTF
NA	TRBV15	TRBJ2-1	NA	TGTGCCACCAGCAGAGGCGACTCTCTAGATTACAATGAGCAGTTCTTC	CATSRGDSLDYNEQFF
NA	TRBV28	TRBJ1-3	NA	TGTGCCAGCAGGCCTTCAGGGGAGAGCTCTGGAAACACCATATATTTT	CASRPSGESSGNTIYF
NA	TRBV9	TRBJ2-1	NA	TGTGCCAGCAGCCCGATGGACGGAACTTACAATGAGCAGTTCTTC	CASSPMDGTYNEQFF
NA	TRBV7-2	TRBJ2-1	NA	TGTGCCAGCAGCCCCGACCAGGTCCAAATGCAGTTCTTC	CASSPDQVQMQFF
TRBD2	TRBV28	TRBJ2-7	NA	TGTGCCAGCAGGTCACCAAGCGGGAGGGCCTACGAGCAGTACTTC	CASRSPSGRAYEQYF
NA	TRBV5-1	TRBJ1-1	NA	TGCGCCAGCAGCTTGAGACCTGGTTTGGGACAAGGAGTGAACACTGAAGCTTTCTTT	CASSLRPGLGQGVNTEAFF
TRBD1	TRBV19	TRBJ1-4	NA	TGTGCCAGTAGTTCCGGACAGGGTCGGGAAAAACTGTTTTTT	CASSSGQGREKLFF
NA	TRBV4-3	TRBJ1-4	NA	TGCGCCAGCAGCCGGAAGGGGGGCGAAAAACTGTTTTTT	CASSRKGGEKLFF
TRBD1	TRBV4-2	TRBJ1-5	NA	TGTGCCAGCAGCCCGACAGGGGCGAATCAGCCCCAGCATTTT	CASSPTGANQPQHF
TRBD2	TRBV28	TRBJ2-4	once	TGTGCCAGCAGCTCCATCCCAGGACTAGCGGGAGGAAACATTCAGTACTTC	CASSSIPGLAGGNIQYF
NA	TRBV30	TRBJ2-3	few	TGTGCCTGGAGATATTGGACAGATTATACGCAGTATTTT	CAWRYWTDYTQYF
TRBD1	TRBV5-1	TRBJ1-5	NA	TGCGCCAGCAGCTTCACAGGGGATAGCAATCAGCCCCAGCATTTT	CASSFTGDSNQPQHF
NA	TRBV7-9	TRBJ2-3	NA	TGTGCCAGCGGATTGATTTCAGATACGCAGTATTTT	CASGLISDTQYF
NA	TRBV10-2	TRBJ1-5	NA	TGCGCCAGCAGTGGGTCCAGATGGCAGGAGAAACAGCCCCAGCATTTT	CASSGSRWQEKQPQHF
NA	TRBV27	TRBJ2-7	NA	TGTGCCAGCAGGCGCTCCGGGACAAACCCCCCCTACGAGCAGTACTTC	CASRRSGTNPPYEQYF
NA	TRBV27	TRBJ2-1	NA	TGTGCCAGCAGTTTAGTAGCATCCCCATACAATGAGCAGTTCTTC	CASSLVASPYNEQFF
NA	TRBV27	TRBJ2-2	once	TGTGCCAGCAGCCCCTTAACCGGGGAGCTGTTTTTT	CASSPLTGELFF
TRBD1	TRBV5-4	TRBJ2-1	NA	TGTGCCAGCAGGGACAGGGTAGACTACAATGAGCAGTTCTTC	CASRDRVDYNEQFF
NA	TRBV11-2	TRBJ2-6	NA	TGTGCCAGCAGCTTAGGTTCCGGGGAAGGCGTGTCTGGGGCCAACGTCCTGACTTTC	CASSLGSGEGVSGANVLTF
NA	TRBV27	TRBJ2-7	NA	TGTGCCAGCAGTTTCCAGGACCTACGGGCCGAGCAGTACTTC	CASSFQDLRAEQYF
TRBD2	TRBV11-3	TRBJ2-3	NA	TGTGCCAGCAGCTTGGGAGCGGGAGCCGGCACAGATACGCAGTATTTT	CASSLGAGAGTDTQYF
NA	TRBV19	TRBJ1-2	NA	TGTGCCAGTAGTCAGGACAGTAACTATGGCTACACCTTC	CASSQDSNYGYTF
NA	TRBV15	TRBJ2-3	NA	TGTGCCACCAGCAGAGGAGGGGGGGAAGCGACAGATACGCAGTATTTT	CATSRGGGEATDTQYF
TRBD2	TRBV28	TRBJ2-1	NA	TGTGCCAGCATTATTCGAGGCGGGACTAGCGTTAGGGGGCAGTTCTTC	CASIIRGGTSVRGQFF
NA	TRBV19	TRBJ2-7	NA	TGTGCCAGTAGTGCGCAGGGGTGGACCTACGAGCAGTACTTC	CASSAQGWTYEQYF